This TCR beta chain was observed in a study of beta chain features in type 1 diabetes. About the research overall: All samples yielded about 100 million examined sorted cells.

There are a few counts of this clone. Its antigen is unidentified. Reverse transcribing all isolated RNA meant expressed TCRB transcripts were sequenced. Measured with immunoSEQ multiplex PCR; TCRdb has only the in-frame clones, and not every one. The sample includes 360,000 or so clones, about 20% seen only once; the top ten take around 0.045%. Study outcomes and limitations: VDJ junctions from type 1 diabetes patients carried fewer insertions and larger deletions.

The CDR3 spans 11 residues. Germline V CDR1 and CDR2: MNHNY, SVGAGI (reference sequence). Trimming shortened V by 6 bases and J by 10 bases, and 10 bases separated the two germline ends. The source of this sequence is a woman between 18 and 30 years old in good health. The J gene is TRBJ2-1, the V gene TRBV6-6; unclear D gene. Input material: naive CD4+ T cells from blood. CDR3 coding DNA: TGTGCCAGCAGCCCCCAGATAGAGCAGTTCTTC. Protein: CASSPQIEQFF.